These 4 T cell receptor beta chains came from one sample sequenced in a study of cytomegalovirus exposure and HLA in healthy donors (dated by TCRdb to between 2016 and 2019). The library was produced with the immunoSEQ multiplex PCR assay. A mixture of 60 forward primers for TCR Vbeta segments and 13 reverse primers for TCR Jbeta segments was used in the multiplex PCR. What TCRdb holds here is the immuneACCESS table cut down to in-frame rearrangements. Part of the clones is not present; checked against another copy, under half of the missing clones reflect an unresolved V gene, and the others are unexplained. In all, the sample holds 100,000 to 150,000 clones, and around 82% of those were seen once. In total, the top ten clones hold 11% of the sample. Material for sequencing was PBMCs. These receptors were collected from a male donor in good health and CMV-seropositive.

The chain uses TRBV28 and TRBJ2-3; a possible D gene is TRBD1 (5 bases). The CDR3 contains 13 residues. CDR1 is MDHEN, CDR2 SYDVKM, per germline. Trimming pared 7 bases from V and 6 bases from J, leaving 14 bases between. CDR3 nucleotides: TGTGCCAGCACCCCCCAGGGTTTGGATACGCAGTATTTT. Protein sequence: CASTPQGLDTQYF.

V and J are TRBV5-1 and TRBJ1-1; a weak D match, TRBD1 (5 bases). Germline assignment: CDR1 SGHRS and CDR2 YFSETQ. V lost 3 bases to trimming and J lost 10 bases, with 22 bases between them. The CDR3 runs to 15 residues. The CDR3 loop is CASSSLRDGSMGAFF. The CDR3 region has the DNA TGCGCCAGCAGCTCCCTCCGGGACGGGAGTATGGGAGCTTTCTTT.

The V call is TRBV21-1, the J call TRBJ1-2; the table calls TRBD1, which could not be checked here. TRBV21-1 is termed a pseudogene. The CDR3 consists of 13 residues. Here the CDR3 reads CASSVGQGYGYTF. DNA for the CDR3: TGTGCCAGCAGCGTAGGACAGGGTTATGGCTACACCTTC.

The chain couples TRBV6-6 to TRBJ2-1; TRBD2 might be the D (6 bases). CDR1 MNHNY and CDR2 SVGAGI come from the germline V gene (reference sequence). V lost 4 bases and J lost 5, with 6 bases in between. The CDR3 consists of 12 residues. The CDR3 nucleotides are TGTGCCAGCAGTTCTAGCGACAATGAGCAGTTCTTC. Its protein is CASSSSDNEQFF.